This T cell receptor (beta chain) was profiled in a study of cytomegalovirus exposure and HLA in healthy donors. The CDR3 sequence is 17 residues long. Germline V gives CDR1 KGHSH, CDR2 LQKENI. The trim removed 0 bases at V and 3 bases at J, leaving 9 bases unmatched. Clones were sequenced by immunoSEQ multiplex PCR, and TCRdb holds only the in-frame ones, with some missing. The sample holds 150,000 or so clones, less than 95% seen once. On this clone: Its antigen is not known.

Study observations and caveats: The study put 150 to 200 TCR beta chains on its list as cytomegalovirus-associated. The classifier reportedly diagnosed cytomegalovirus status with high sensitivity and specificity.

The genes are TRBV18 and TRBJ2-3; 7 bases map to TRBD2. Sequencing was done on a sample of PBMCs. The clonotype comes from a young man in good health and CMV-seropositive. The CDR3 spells CASSPPIRGRMTDTQYF. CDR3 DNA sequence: TGTGCCAGCTCACCACCGATCCGCGGGAGAATGACAGATACGCAGTATTTT.